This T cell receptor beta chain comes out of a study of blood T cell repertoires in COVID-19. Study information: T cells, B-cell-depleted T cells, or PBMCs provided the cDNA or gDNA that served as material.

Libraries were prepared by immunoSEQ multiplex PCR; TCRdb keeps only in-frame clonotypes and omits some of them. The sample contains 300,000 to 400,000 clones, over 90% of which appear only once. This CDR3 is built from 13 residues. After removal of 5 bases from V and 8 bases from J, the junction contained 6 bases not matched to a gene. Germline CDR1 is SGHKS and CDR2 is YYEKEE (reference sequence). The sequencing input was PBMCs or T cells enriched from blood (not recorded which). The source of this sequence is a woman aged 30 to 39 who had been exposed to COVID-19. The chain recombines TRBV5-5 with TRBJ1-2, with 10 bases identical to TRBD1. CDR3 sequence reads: CASRTGTGAGYTF. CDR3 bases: TGTGCCAGCAGGACCGGGACAGGGGCCGGCTACACCTTC. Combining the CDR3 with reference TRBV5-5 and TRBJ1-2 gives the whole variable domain DAGVTQSPTHLIKTRGQQVTLRCSPISGHKSVSWYQQVLGQGPQFIFQYYEKEERGRGNFPDRFSARQFPNYSSELNVNALLLGDSALYLCASRTGTGAGYTFGSGTRLTVV.